The clone carrying this TCR beta chain was picked up a small number of times. Preparation of the TCRbeta library involved a method that used unique molecular identifiers. TCRdb re-derived calls from the PCR reads in MiXCR, one entry per CDR3 protein. Of about 500,000 distinct CDR3 sequences in the sample, around a third are singletons; the top ten hold around 2.3%. This sample was taken from a study of T-cell reconstitution after alpha-beta-depleted transplantation in children. The J segment lost 0 bases and the V segment lost 5 bases, leaving 4 bases of the junction unmatched. Germline loops: CDR1 SGHVS, CDR2 FNYEAQ. CDR3 size: 17 residues.

This chain links TRBV7-6 with TRBJ2-2; 12 nucleotides match TRBD2. The sequencing here drew on PBMCs from the stem cell graft donor, taken from the stem cell graft. The sequence was collected from a human donor who donated a stem cell graft to a child with aplastic anemia. CDR3 loop: CASSRRTSGTNTGELFF. CDR3 bases: TGTGCCAGCAGCCGCAGGACTAGCGGGACGAACACCGGGGAGCTGTTTTTT.